This paragraph covers one T cell receptor beta chain sequence. Investigators profiled TCR beta VDJ and CDR3 from genomic DNA template. MiXCR, applied by TCRdb to the reads, yields one record per CDR3 protein. The data show tens of thousands of distinct CDR3 sequences, with roughly three quarters seen just once and 22% held by the top ten. This sample is drawn from a study of CD8+CD57+ T cells in acquired aplastic anemia. Study summary: Healthy-donor CD4+ cells averaged about 10 million reads.

Germline lookup yields CDR1 ENHRY and CDR2 SYGVKD. V lost 8 bases, J lost 5 bases, and 15 bases lay in between. The CDR3 sequence is 13 residues long. The V gene is TRBV10-3, the J gene TRBJ1-2, with a weak D call TRBD1 (5 bases). The origin of this receptor is a human donor in good health, serving as a control. The sequenced material came from sorted CD4+, CD8+, or CD8+CD57+ T cells (not recorded which) from PBMCs. The CDR3 region is CAIWGGVRYGYTF. CDR3 nucleotides: TGTGCCATCTGGGGGGGGGTTCGATATGGCTACACCTTC.